This T cell receptor beta chain was recovered during a study of blood T cell repertoires in COVID-19. CDR1 is WSHSY, CDR2 SAAADI, per germline. The trim removed 7 bases at V and 8 bases at J, leaving 7 bases unmatched. The CDR3 covers 12 residues. TCRdb's table, derived via immunoSEQ multiplex PCR, lists solely in-frame clones and lacks some. This table has 250,000 to 350,000 clones, about 91% appearing once. The sample taken for sequencing was peripheral blood. The gene calls are TRBV10-2 and TRBJ1-2; 7 bases line up with TRBD1. This TCR was sampled from a woman between 55 and 75 years old with acute or convalescent COVID-19. The DNA for the CDR3 is TGCGCCAGCACGCGGCAGGGGGACGGCTACACCTTC. Protein: CASTRQGDGYTF.